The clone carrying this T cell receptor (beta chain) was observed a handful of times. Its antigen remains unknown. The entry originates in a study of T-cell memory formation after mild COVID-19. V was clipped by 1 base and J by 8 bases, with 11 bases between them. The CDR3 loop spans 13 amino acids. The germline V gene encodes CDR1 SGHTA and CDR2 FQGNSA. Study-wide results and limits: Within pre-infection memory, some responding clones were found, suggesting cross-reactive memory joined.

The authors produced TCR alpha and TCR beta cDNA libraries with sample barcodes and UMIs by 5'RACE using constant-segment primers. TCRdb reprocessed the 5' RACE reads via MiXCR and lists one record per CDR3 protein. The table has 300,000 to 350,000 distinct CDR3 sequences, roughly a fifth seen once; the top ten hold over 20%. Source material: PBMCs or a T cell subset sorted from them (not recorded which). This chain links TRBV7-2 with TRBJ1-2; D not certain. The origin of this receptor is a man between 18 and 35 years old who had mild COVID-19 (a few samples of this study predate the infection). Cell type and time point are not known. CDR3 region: CASSLDPGFGYTF. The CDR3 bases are TGTGCCAGCAGCTTAGACCCGGGTTTCGGCTACACCTTC.